Each of the 9 T cell receptor beta chains below was sequenced from the same sample in a study of regulatory T cells in long-lasting Graves disease. Time point given: persistent/refractory GD, antithyroid drugs over 5 years with positive TRAb. PBMCs provided the RNA from which the TCR library was made. Researchers made TCR beta libraries by using iRepertoire HTBI primers and running Arm-PCR on CDR3 regions. TCRdb used MiXCR to reprocess the multiplex PCR reads, holding one entry per CDR3 protein. The sample has a few hundred thousand distinct CDR3 sequences, 20% to 25% seen once; the top ten hold approximately 25%. Sequenced here: peripheral blood mononuclear cells (PBMCs), sampled when the disease was refractory, from a patient treated with antithyroid drugs. The source is a female donor with Graves disease.

The chain employs TRBV14 and TRBJ2-2, with 8 bases lining up with TRBD2. Unmatched junction bases numbered 6, after V lost 0 bases and J lost 6 bases. Germline assignment: CDR1 SGHDN and CDR2 FVKESK. There are 16 residues in the CDR3. The CDR3 DNA reads as TGTGCCAGCAGCCAAGATCTCGGGAGGGACGCCGGGGAGCTGTTTTTT. Protein product: CASSQDLGRDAGELFF.

This clonotype was counted a few times. This chain connects TRBV24-1 to TRBJ2-3; D gene uncertain. This CDR3 region has 13 residues. V was trimmed by 9 bases and J by 5 bases, leaving 14 bases between them. Germline loops: CDR1 KGHDR, CDR2 SFDVKD. The CDR3 DNA is TGTGCCACCGGCTCTCCGGCGGTAGATACGCAGTATTTT. It is translated as CATGSPAVDTQYF.

The chain has TRBV6-1 and TRBJ2-5; tentatively, D is TRBD1 (6 bases). V was clipped by 4 bases and J by 10 bases, with 19 bases between them. CDR3 length equals 14 residues. From germline, CDR1 is MNHNS and CDR2 SASEGT. The CDR3 here is CASSAEGTKRFQYF. CDR3 nucleotides: TGTGCCAGCAGTGCCGAGGGGACAAAGAGGTTCCAGTACTTC.

This clonotype has ten or more counts. The DNA for the CDR3 is TGTGCCAGCAGCTTTGTGGGGGACGAGCAGTACTTC. This sequence encodes CASSFVGDEQYF. The chain couples TRBV28 to TRBJ2-7; the D gene could be TRBD1 or TRBD2 (5 bases each). CDR1 MDHEN and CDR2 SYDVKM come from the germline V gene. This CDR3 is 12 amino acids long. V was clipped by 6 bases and J by 5 bases, with 11 bases between them.

There are a few counts of this clonotype. The chain joins TRBV9 to TRBJ2-2; 7 nucleotides agree with TRBD2. This CDR3 region has 16 residues. V gave up 3 bases and J gave up 7 bases; unmatched junction bases: 12. Per the germline V gene, CDR1 is SGDLS and CDR2 is YYNGEE. The CDR3 coding sequence is TGTGCCAGCAGCGCAAGGGTAACTAGCGCTATCGGGGAGCTGTTTTTT. This translates into CASSARVTSAIGELFF.

A few counts support this clonotype. The V gene is TRBV3-1, the J gene TRBJ2-7; possible D gene TRBD1, 6 bases. Per germline, CDR1 LGHDT and CDR2 YNNKEL (reference sequence). Trimming removed 3 bases at V and 7 bases at J, with 10 bases between. The CDR3 length is 12 residues. The CDR3 is CASSQGAVEQYF. Written as DNA, the CDR3 is TGTGCCAGCAGCCAGGGGGCGGTTGAGCAGTACTTC.

This clonotype was counted at least ten times. DNA of the CDR3: TGTGCCAGCAGTTACGCGGGGCCCCAGTTAAGGTACGAGCAGTACTTC. Encoded protein: CASSYAGPQLRYEQYF. The J gene is TRBJ2-7, the V gene TRBV6-5; possible D gene TRBD2, 6 bases. The V end was cut by 2 bases, the J end by 4 bases, with 18 bases between. Per germline, CDR1 MNHEY and CDR2 SVGAGI. CDR3 size: 16 residues.

This clonotype was counted only a few times. V usage is TRBV6-1 and J usage is TRBJ2-7; 9 nucleotides align to TRBD1. The germline V gene encodes CDR1 MNHNS and CDR2 SASEGT. The CDR3 runs 13 residues. V was pared by 7 bases and J by 4 bases, with 5 bases of the junction left unmatched. Written as DNA, the CDR3 is TGTGCCAGCAAACAGGGGGCAATGTACGAGCAGTACTTC. As protein: CASKQGAMYEQYF.

This clonotype was found many times. The V gene is TRBV7-2, the J gene TRBJ1-5; D may be TRBD1 (5 bases). Trimming took off 4 bases at V and 0 bases at J, with 16 bases between the two ends. The germline V gene has CDR1 SGHTA and CDR2 FQGNSA. This CDR3 contains 17 residues. The CDR3 is CASSSSGSSYSNQPQHF. The CDR3 DNA follows: TGTGCCAGCAGCTCATCAGGGTCCTCCTATAGCAATCAGCCCCAGCATTTT.